A selection of T cell receptor beta chains follows, all from one sample in a study of neoadjuvant anti-PD-1 for oral cavity cancer. The protocol was immunoSEQ multiplex PCR, while the TCRdb copy is restricted to in-frame clones and leaves out a portion. Of 15,000 or so clones listed, 65% were seen once; the top ten hold 2.5% to 3%. Sequencing was performed on PBMCs, taken before nivolumab (anti-PD-1) treatment. These receptors all come from a person between 40 and 79 years old with oral cavity squamous cell carcinoma. Both conserved end residues are part of each CDR3. D genes are given only for firm matches. The size of a clone is reported for some rows only, either as once, few or many, or as a class for expanded clones.

once | TRBJ2-3 | . | TRBV9 | TGTGCCAGCAGCGTAGGGGACTTCCACACAGATACGCAGTATTTT | CASSVGDFHTDTQYF
. | TRBJ1-4 | . | TRBV4-1 | TGCGCCAGCAGCCCCTGGCGGGGAAAACTGTTTTTT | CASSPWRGKLFF
. | TRBJ2-5 | TRBD2 | TRBV15 | TGTGCCACCAGCAGAGGGGGAGGGGTAGAGACCCAGTACTTC | CATSRGGGVETQYF
few | TRBJ2-5 | TRBD2 | TRBV6-6 | TGTGCCAGCAGTTACGGCAGCGGGGTGGTGTTGGAGACCCAGTACTTC | CASSYGSGVVLETQYF
. | TRBJ2-2 | . | TRBV5-1 | TGCGCCAGCAGCTTGCAGGGGACCGGGGAGCTGTTTTTT | CASSLQGTGELFF
. | TRBJ1-5 | TRBD1 | TRBV7-8 | TGTGCCAGCAGTTGGGACAGGGGCAATCAGCCCCAGCATTTT | CASSWDRGNQPQHF
few | TRBJ2-7 | TRBD1 | TRBV7-9 | TGTGCCAGCAGCTTAGGGACAGGGTCCTACGAGCAGTACTTC | CASSLGTGSYEQYF
. | TRBJ1-2 | . | TRBV9 | TGTGCCAGCACCCTAGGTGGGGACTATGGCTACACCTTC | CASTLGGDYGYTF
few | TRBJ1-2 | . | TRBV4-1 | TGCGCCAGCAGCCAAGTCCTCAGACGACCAGGACAGCAACCAGGCTATGGCTACACCTTC | CASSQVLRRPGQQPGYGYTF
. | TRBJ2-5 | . | TRBV11-3 | TGTGCCAGCAGCGAAGGGGAGACCCAGTACTTC | CASSEGETQYF
few | TRBJ1-1 | . | TRBV30 | TGTGCCTGGAGACGGAGGAGGTTTGTAGCTTTCTTT | CAWRRRRFVAFF
. | TRBJ1-4 | . | TRBV27 | TGTGCCAGCAGTCCCACCCCCCCGGGCACGGGGAATGAAAAACTGTTTTTT | CASSPTPPGTGNEKLFF
. | TRBJ1-2 | . | TRBV6-1 | TGTGCCACCTCGCTAGCGTCCTCTAACTATGGCTACACCTTC | CATSLASSNYGYTF
. | TRBJ2-1 | TRBD2 | TRBV25-1 | TGTGCCAGCAGTGAAAGTGTGAGAGCGGGGGGCTACAATGAGCAGTTCTTC | CASSESVRAGGYNEQFF
. | TRBJ1-5 | . | TRBV7-8 | TGTGCCAGCAGCTTAGGGGCAGCCGGAGAGCAGCCCCAGCATTTT | CASSLGAAGEQPQHF
. | TRBJ2-3 | TRBD2 | TRBV7-9 | TGTGCCAGCAGCTTAGATGGTCATAGCGGGAGGGCCCCAGATACGCAGTATTTT | CASSLDGHSGRAPDTQYF
few | TRBJ2-7 | . | TRBV6-5 | TGTGCCAGCAGTTACGGGTTAGGGGACTACGAGCAGTACTTC | CASSYGLGDYEQYF
. | TRBJ1-3 | . | TRBV30 | TGTGCCTGGACCCTTCCAGGGCGATTATCTGGAAACACCATATATTTT | CAWTLPGRLSGNTIYF
. | TRBJ2-7 | TRBD1 | TRBV4-2 | TGTGCCAGCAGCCGAACCGGGACAGCCTACGAGCAGTACTTC | CASSRTGTAYEQYF
. | TRBJ1-2 | TRBD1 | TRBV9 | TGTGCCAGCAGCATCTACAGGGGGTTGAGTGGCTACACCTTC | CASSIYRGLSGYTF
few | TRBJ1-1 | . | TRBV19 | TGTGCCAGTAGTAGGCAGTACACTGAAGCTTTCTTT | CASSRQYTEAFF